Included here is one TCR beta chain sequence, with context. The sample comes from a study of shared clonotypes between healthy human individuals. Some clones are missing from TCRdb's copy, which holds only in-frame ones; the method was immunoSEQ multiplex PCR. The table has approximately 720,000 clones, 72% seen once. The CDR3 has 12 amino acids. Germline CDR1 and CDR2: SQVTM and ANQGSEA. Trimming took off 5 bases at V and 3 bases at J, with 10 bases between the two ends. The CD4+ fraction was divided into a CD45RA+ naive subset and a CD45RA-negative memory subset. The specimen sequenced was memory CD4+ T cells sorted from blood. Stated subset: CD45RA-negative fraction. This receptor was taken from a woman in her 30s in good health. The V call is TRBV29-1, the J call TRBJ2-5; D is possibly TRBD2 (6 bases). The CDR3 protein is CSVIREEETQYF. The CDR3 nucleotides are TGCAGCGTTATCAGGGAGGAAGAGACCCAGTACTTC.